This TCR beta chain was sequenced for a study of cytomegalovirus exposure and HLA in healthy donors. PCR employed 60 Vbeta and 13 Jbeta primers. In the authors' methods: Per a later analysis, the number of unique TCR beta chains was roughly 87 million, of which roughly 9.9 million were shared. Sequencing used immunoSEQ multiplex PCR; TCRdb keeps in-frame clones, though not all of them. V, J and clone size are those of that table, while D and trimming were read from the DNA. This table holds 90,000 to 140,000 clones, approximately 80% found once. In this sample, this clone turned up once. Its antigen is as yet unknown. Trimming took 6 bases from V and 6 from J; bases not matched to a gene: 9. This CDR3 spans 14 amino acids. The germline CDR1 and CDR2 sequences are SNHLY and FYNNEI. Findings and caveats of the study: Most subjects' HLA-A and HLA-B alleles were reportedly predicted from TCR beta sequences. An assumption of roughly uniform sequencing depth across donors underlay the presence/absence analyses. As immune exposure information, only CMV serostatus was available.

The TCR sequence derives from a man aged 25 to 45 in good health and CMV-seronegative. This rearrangement joins TRBV2 to TRBJ2-7, with 9 bases identical to TRBD1. The sequenced sample was PBMCs. The CDR3 nucleotides are TGTGCCAGCAGGACCGGGACAGGGAGGAGCGAGCAGTACTTC. It encodes CASRTGTGRSEQYF.